This paragraph covers one T cell receptor (beta chain) sequence. Its antigen is undetermined. These data come from a study of T cell repertoires in cytomegalovirus infection. As for the study in general: Public TCR beta signatures provided an indication of both CMV infection and a matching HLA type.

Study-wide points: There were carriers of CMV plus the relevant HLA, and cumulative public TCR beta family frequency identified them. HLA-C-restricted CMV-specific TCR beta clonotypes prevailed in the ex vivo response.

V lost 0 bases and J lost 1, with 12 bases in between. The CDR3 loop spans 16 amino acids. CDR1 and CDR2 (germline): MNHEY, SVGEGT. TCRdb re-derived calls from the reads in MiXCR, one entry per CDR3 protein. Altogether roughly 720,000 distinct CDR3 sequences are present, 35% to 40% being singletons, with the ten largest covering roughly 2.9%. V usage is TRBV6-2 or TRBV6-3 and J usage is TRBJ1-2, with D possibly TRBD1 on 5 matching bases. The source is a human donor in good health (CMV status not recorded). Some clones in this sample may be carry-over from other donors' samples. Material for sequencing was PBMCs. The CDR3 loop is CASSYSGARGNYGYTF. The CDR3 DNA follows: TGTGCCAGCAGTTACTCTGGGGCGCGGGGTAACTATGGCTACACCTTC.